The 27 T cell receptor beta chains below all came from one sample that was sequenced in a study of T cells after yellow fever vaccination. TCRdb passed the 5' RACE reads through MiXCR, listing each CDR3 protein once. The repertoire holds some 110,000 distinct CDR3 sequences, with roughly 7.2% as singletons. Here the sequenced sample was CD4+ T cells sorted from PBMCs, taken roughly seven weeks after the first yellow fever vaccination. Receptors were obtained from a man between 18 and 29 years old who received the YFV17D yellow fever vaccine.

At least ten counts were recorded for this clonotype. V and J are TRBV5-1 and TRBJ1-5; D not resolved. Germline loops: CDR1 SGHRS, CDR2 YFSETQ. The CDR3 runs 14 residues. Trimming shortened V by 0 bases and J by 2 bases, and 6 bases separated the two germline ends. Here the CDR3 reads CASSLGAGNQPQHF. For the CDR3, the DNA is TGCGCCAGCAGCTTGGGGGCAGGCAATCAGCCCCAGCATTTT.

This clonotype was seen a handful of times. The rearrangement joins TRBV18 to TRBJ1-5; no definite D call. CDR3 length: 17 residues. CDR1 is KGHSH and CDR2 is LQKENI in the germline V gene. V lost 3 bases and J 9 bases, leaving 24 bases between the germline ends. DNA for the CDR3: TGTGCCAGCTCACCCCGCAATGGGAGAACTAGCAATGGGCCCCAGCATTTT. This translates into CASSPRNGRTSNGPQHF.

With respect to this clonotype: It may be a read error: a sequence one base away is much more abundant. This chain links TRBV7-2 with TRBJ1-2, with unresolved D. This CDR3 region has 12 residues. The germline V gene has CDR1 SGHTA and CDR2 FQGNSA. V lost 5 bases and J lost 6, with 10 bases in between. The CDR3 spells CASSQNVDGYTF. CDR3 DNA: TGTGCCAGCAGCCAAAACGTAGATGGCTACACCTTC.

The chain links TRBV5-5 to TRBJ1-4; 7 positions match TRBD1. This CDR3 has 15 residues. The germline V gene has CDR1 SGHKS and CDR2 YYEKEE (reference sequence). V lost 4 bases to trimming and J lost 7 bases; unmatched junction nucleotides: 10. The CDR3 sequence is CASSGDRANREKLFF. CDR3 nucleotides: TGTGCCAGCAGCGGAGACAGGGCTAATCGTGAAAAACTGTTTTTT.

The chain links TRBV2 to TRBJ1-1; tentative D call: TRBD1 (6 bases). CDR3 length: 12 residues. CDR1 and CDR2 from the germline V gene are SNHLY and FYNNEI. Trimming took 6 bases from V and 9 from J, leaving 14 bases between them. The CDR3 DNA follows: TGTGCCAGCAGCCAAGGGTGGGGGCAAGCTTTCTTT. Protein product: CASSQGWGQAFF.

This clonotype was seen at least ten times. V usage is TRBV29-1 and J usage is TRBJ1-4, with unresolved D. Germline assignment: CDR1 SQVTM and CDR2 ANQGSEA. The CDR3 extends over 11 amino acids. Trimming removed 4 bases from V and 9 bases from J, with 9 bases in between. CDR3 DNA: TGCAGCGTTGGCGATGACCAAAAACTGTTTTTT. This encodes CSVGDDQKLFF.

The V call is TRBV29-1, the J call TRBJ2-3, with 7 bases identical to TRBD1. J gave up 5 bases and V 1 base, and 9 bases lay outside the gene matches. In germline, CDR1 is SQVTM, CDR2 ANQGSEA. CDR3 length: 15 amino acids. The CDR3 DNA is TGCAGCGTTGAAGTCTCAGTATCAGGGGGAGATACGCAGTATTTT. Encoded protein: CSVEVSVSGGDTQYF.

This clonotype was found many times. The CDR3 reads CASSLGYRGRYTEAFF. The CDR3 coding sequence is TGTGCCAGCAGCTTGGGCTACAGGGGGAGGTACACTGAAGCTTTCTTT. This chain connects TRBV5-8 to TRBJ1-1, with TRBD1 identical over 8 bases. The germline V gene encodes CDR1 SGHTS and CDR2 YDEGEE. V was pared by 0 bases and J by 3 bases, with 7 bases of the junction left unmatched. The CDR3 is 16 residues long.

This clonotype was counted at least ten times. The V and J genes are TRBV12-3 or TRBV12-4 and TRBJ2-5; no clear D gene. CDR3 length equals 13 residues. Trimming left V 0 bases short and J 5 bases short, with 7 bases between. CDR3 nucleotide sequence: TGTGCCAGCAGTTTAGCGGTCATTGAGACCCAGTACTTC. As protein: CASSLAVIETQYF.

This clonotype was observed at least ten times. The rearrangement uses TRBV6-1 and TRBJ2-5; TRBD2 aligns across 9 bases. Germline V gene sequence: CDR1 MNHNS, CDR2 SASEGT. V dropped 5 bases and J dropped 0; count of bases not matched to a gene: 7. The CDR3 sequence is 16 residues long. The CDR3 DNA follows: TGTGCCAGCAGTCCCACGGGACTAGCAGACCAAGAGACCCAGTACTTC. Residues: CASSPTGLADQETQYF.

This clonotype showed up many times. The chain recombines TRBV12-3 or TRBV12-4 with TRBJ1-2; unclear D gene. The CDR3 covers 13 residues. Trimming pared 1 base from V and 8 bases from J, leaving 11 bases between. The CDR3 spells CASSLGGQRGYTF. In DNA, the CDR3 is TGTGCCAGCAGTTTAGGGGGTCAGCGGGGCTACACCTTC.

This clonotype occurred many times. The rearrangement joins TRBV7-9 to TRBJ2-1, with 8 bases identical to TRBD2. CDR3 length equals 13 residues. The J segment lost 8 bases and the V segment lost 6 bases, leaving 6 bases of the junction unmatched. Germline loops: CDR1 SEHNR, CDR2 FQNEAQ (reference sequence). Here the CDR3 DNA reads TGTGCCAGCAGGGGTAGCGGGAAGGATGAGCAGTTCTTC. It specifies CASRGSGKDEQFF.

Comments on this clonotype: A much larger clonotype is one base distant, so this may be a read error. The chain employs TRBV19 and TRBJ1-1; D perhaps matches TRBD1 (5 bases). The CDR3 covers 14 residues. Germline CDR1 is LNHDA and CDR2 is SQIVND (reference sequence). In DNA form, the CDR3 reads TGTGGCAGTAGTATGGGGGTCGCTAACACTGAAGCTTTCTTT. It translates to CGSSMGVANTEAFF.

V gene TRBV5-1 combines with J gene TRBJ2-7; 12 bases are shared with TRBD1. CDR3 size: 15 residues. The germline CDR1 and CDR2 sequences are SGHRS and YFSETQ. With V trimmed by 4 bases and J by 6 bases, 8 bases remained unmatched. The CDR3 DNA reads as TGCGCCAGCAGCCCTTCGGGGACAGGGGGCGGCGAGCAGTACTTC. The encoded protein is CASSPSGTGGGEQYF.

This clonotype was seen repeatedly, ten times or more. The V call is TRBV2, the J call TRBJ1-1, with TRBD1 matching over 9 bases. The ends lost 10 bases at V and 1 base at J; junction bases unmatched: 4. Per the germline V gene, CDR1 is SNHLY and CDR2 is FYNNEI. The CDR3 consists of 13 residues. Written as DNA, the CDR3 is TGTGCCATCAAGGGACAGGGGAACACTGAAGCTTTCTTT. Translated, it gives CAIKGQGNTEAFF.

In this sample, this clonotype turned up many times. This sequence joins TRBV6-2 or TRBV6-3 and TRBJ2-3; D ambiguous. The CDR3 consists of 12 residues. Trimming left V 7 bases short and J 6 bases short, with 11 bases between. Germline lookup yields CDR1 MNHEY and CDR2 SVGEGT. The CDR3 region is CASKRSGDTQYF. The CDR3, as DNA: TGTGCCAGCAAACGCTCAGGTGATACGCAGTATTTT.

The table lists this clonotype with many counts. The rearrangement joins TRBV6-1 to TRBJ2-5; D is perhaps TRBD1 or TRBD2 (5 bases each). The V and J ends lost 8 bases and 4 bases respectively, with 17 bases between them. The CDR3 has 14 amino acids. The V gene's germline CDR1 is MNHNS and CDR2 SASEGT. CDR3 DNA sequence: TGTGCCAGCGGTCGAGGGGCAGGAGGAGAGACCCAGTACTTC. Residues: CASGRGAGGETQYF.

This clonotype showed up many times. V is TRBV14 and J is TRBJ2-1; possibly TRBD2 for D (6 bases). Per germline, CDR1 SGHDN and CDR2 FVKESK. V was clipped by 1 base and J by 2 bases, with 15 bases between them. The CDR3 extends over 17 amino acids. CDR3 DNA sequence: TGTGCCAGCAGCCAAGGACCGGAGGGACTGACCTACAATGAGCAGTTCTTC. Translated, it gives CASSQGPEGLTYNEQFF.

A note on this clonotype: This may stem from a read error, because a much larger clone lies one nucleotide away. This chain uses TRBV7-2 with TRBJ2-2; D ambiguous. This CDR3 spans 14 amino acids. Deletions cut 1 base from V and 5 bases from J, with 8 bases between. Per the germline V gene, CDR1 is SGHTA and CDR2 is FQGNSA. The CDR3 coding sequence is TGTGCCAGCAGCTTAGTCTCGGCAACCGGGGAGCTGTTTTTT. Residues: CASSLVSATGELFF.

At least ten counts were recorded for this clonotype. V is TRBV7-6 and J is TRBJ2-5; weak D call: TRBD1 (5 bases). The CDR3 is made up of 16 amino acids. Germline V gives CDR1 SGHVS, CDR2 FNYEAQ. Trimming took 3 bases from V and 3 from J, leaving 17 bases between them. CDR3 DNA: TGTGCCAGCAGCTTCCGCCGGTTAGGCAGGGAAGAGACCCAGTACTTC. It yields the protein CASSFRRLGREETQYF.

This chain connects TRBV5-1 to TRBJ1-1; D gene unclear. Between the trimmed V and J ends, which lost 0 bases and 7 bases, there was a span of 16 bases. This CDR3 is 15 amino acids long. From germline, CDR1 is SGHRS and CDR2 YFSETQ. In nucleotides, the CDR3 is TGCGCCAGCAGCTTGGAGACCTCGGGATTGATTGAAGCTTTCTTT. Its protein is CASSLETSGLIEAFF.

This clonotype was detected once. J is TRBJ2-5 and V is TRBV2; D is uncertain. The CDR3 extends over 12 amino acids. Per the germline V gene, CDR1 is SNHLY and CDR2 is FYNNEI. V lost 2 bases and J 7 bases, leaving 8 bases between the germline ends. The CDR3 region has the DNA TGTGCCAGCAGTGAATACCGAGGGACCCAGTACTTC. Amino acid sequence: CASSEYRGTQYF. The whole variable domain, remainder taken from reference TRBV2 and TRBJ2-5, is EPEVTQTPSHQVTQMGQEVILRCVPISNHLYFYWYRQILGQKVEFLVSFYNNEISEKSEIFDDQFSVERPDGSNFTLKIRSTKLEDSAMYFCASSEYRGTQYFGPGTRLLVL.

There are many counts of this clonotype. This sequence joins TRBV5-1 and TRBJ1-6; D unresolved. Germline-derived CDR1 and CDR2 are SGHRS and YFSETQ. V was trimmed by 4 bases and J by 6 bases, leaving 17 bases between them. The CDR3 covers 16 residues. DNA of the CDR3: TGCGCCAGCAGCCCGACTCCGGGTTCAGTTAATTCACCCCTCCACTTT. Its protein is CASSPTPGSVNSPLHF.

As concerns this clonotype: A much larger clone differs from this one at a single base, so this may be a read error. The chain joins TRBV2 to TRBJ1-1, with unresolved D. Looked up from germline, CDR1 is SNHLY and CDR2 is FYNNEI. The length of the CDR3 is 14 residues. The DNA of the CDR3 is TGTGCCAGCGGGCGGGGAAATAGGAACTCTGAAGCTTTCTTT. Translating gives CASGRGNRNSEAFF.

Many counts were recorded for this clonotype. V is TRBV5-1 and J is TRBJ2-1, with 9 positions matching TRBD2. Germline trimming cut 2 bases from V and 7 bases from J; bases unmatched to any gene: 4. The germline V gene encodes CDR1 SGHRS and CDR2 YFSETQ. This CDR3 contains 14 residues. DNA for the CDR3: TGCGCCAGCAGCTTTGGGACTAGCTCTAATGAGCAGTTCTTC. It specifies CASSFGTSSNEQFF.

This clonotype has a count of ten or more. The chain has TRBV23-1 and TRBJ1-2; D is unresolved. TRBV23-1 is marked as an open reading frame, function uncertain. The germline V and J ends were trimmed by 1 base and 8 bases, with 20 bases remaining between them. The CDR3 contains 16 residues. The CDR3 DNA reads as TGCGCCAGCAGTCAATTCAGTCGCACCACCGCCCTGGGCTACACCTTC. As protein: CASSQFSRTTALGYTF.

This clonotype was seen ten or more times. In DNA form, the CDR3 reads TGTGCCGCAGCTCAGGGTCGGTCTGGAAACACCATATATTTT. Translating it yields CAAAQGRSGNTIYF. V usage is TRBV5-6 and J usage is TRBJ1-3, with a tentative D call TRBD1 (5 bases). There are 14 residues in the CDR3. The germline V gene has CDR1 SGHDT and CDR2 YYEEEE. Trimming pared 10 bases from V and 1 base from J, leaving 15 bases between.